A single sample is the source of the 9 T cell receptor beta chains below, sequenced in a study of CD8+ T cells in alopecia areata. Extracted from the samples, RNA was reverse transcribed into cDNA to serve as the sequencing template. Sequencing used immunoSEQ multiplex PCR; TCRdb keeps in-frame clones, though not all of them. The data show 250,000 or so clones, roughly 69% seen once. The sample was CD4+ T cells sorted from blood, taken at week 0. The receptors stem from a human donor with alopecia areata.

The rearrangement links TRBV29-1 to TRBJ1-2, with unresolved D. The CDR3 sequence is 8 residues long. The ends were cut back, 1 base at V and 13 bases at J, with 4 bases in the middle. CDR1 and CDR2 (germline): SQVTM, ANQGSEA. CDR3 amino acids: CSVEGLTF. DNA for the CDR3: TGCAGCGTTGAAGGACTCACCTTC. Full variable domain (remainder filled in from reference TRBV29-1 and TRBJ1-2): SAVISQKPSRDICQRGTSLTIQCQVDSQVTMMFWYRQQPGQSLTLIATANQGSEATYESGFVIDKFPISRPNLTFSTLTVSNMSPEDSSIYLCSVEGLTFGSGTRLTVV.

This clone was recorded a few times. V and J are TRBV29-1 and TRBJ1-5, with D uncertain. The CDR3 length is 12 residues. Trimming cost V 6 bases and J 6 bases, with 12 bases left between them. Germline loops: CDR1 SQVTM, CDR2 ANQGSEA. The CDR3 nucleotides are TGCAGCGTCGTACAGTCCGGTCAGCCCCAGCATTTT. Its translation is CSVVQSGQPQHF.

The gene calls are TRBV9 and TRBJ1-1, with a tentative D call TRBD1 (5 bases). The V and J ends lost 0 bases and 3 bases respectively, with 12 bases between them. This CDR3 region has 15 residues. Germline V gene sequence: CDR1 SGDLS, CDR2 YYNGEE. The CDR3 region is CASSVEGRGDTEAFF. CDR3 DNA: TGTGCCAGCAGCGTAGAGGGGAGGGGAGACACTGAAGCTTTCTTT. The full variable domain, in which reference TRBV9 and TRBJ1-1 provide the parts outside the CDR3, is DSGVTQTPKHLITATGQRVTLRCSPRSGDLSVYWYQQSLDQGLQFLIQYYNGEERAKGNILERFSAQQFPDLHSELNLSSLELGDSALYFCASSVEGRGDTEAFFGQGTRLTVV.

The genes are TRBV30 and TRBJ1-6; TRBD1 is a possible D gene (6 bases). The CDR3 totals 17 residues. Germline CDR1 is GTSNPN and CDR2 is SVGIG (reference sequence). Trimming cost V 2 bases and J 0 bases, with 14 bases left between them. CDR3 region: CAWSPRGTFSYNSPLHF. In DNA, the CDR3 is TGTGCCTGGAGTCCCAGGGGTACCTTCTCCTATAATTCACCCCTCCACTTT. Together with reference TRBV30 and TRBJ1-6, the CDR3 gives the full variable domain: SQTIHQWPATLVQPVGSPLSLECTVEGTSNPNLYWYRQAAGRGLQLLFYSVGIGQISSEVPQNLSASRPQDRQFILSSKKLLLSDSGFYLCAWSPRGTFSYNSPLHFGNGTRLTVT.

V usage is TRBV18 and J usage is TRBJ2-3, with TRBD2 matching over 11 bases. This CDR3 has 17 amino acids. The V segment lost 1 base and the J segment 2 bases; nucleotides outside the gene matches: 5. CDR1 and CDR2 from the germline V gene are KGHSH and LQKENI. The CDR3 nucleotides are TGTGCCAGCTCACCACGTACTAGCGGGGGAAACACAGATACGCAGTATTTT. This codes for CASSPRTSGGNTDTQYF.

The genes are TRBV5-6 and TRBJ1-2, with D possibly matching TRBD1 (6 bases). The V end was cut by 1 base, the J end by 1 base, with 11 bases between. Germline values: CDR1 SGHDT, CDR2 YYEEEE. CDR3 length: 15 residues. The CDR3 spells CASSLNQGLNYGYTF. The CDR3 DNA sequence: TGTGCCAGCAGCTTGAATCAGGGGCTTAACTATGGCTACACCTTC.

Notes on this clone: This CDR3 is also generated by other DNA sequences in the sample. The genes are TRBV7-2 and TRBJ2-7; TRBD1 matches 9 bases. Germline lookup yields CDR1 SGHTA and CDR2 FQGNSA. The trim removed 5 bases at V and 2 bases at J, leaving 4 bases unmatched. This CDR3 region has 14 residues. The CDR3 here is CASSVRDRAYEQYF. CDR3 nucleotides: TGTGCCAGCAGCGTTAGGGACAGGGCCTACGAGCAGTACTTC.

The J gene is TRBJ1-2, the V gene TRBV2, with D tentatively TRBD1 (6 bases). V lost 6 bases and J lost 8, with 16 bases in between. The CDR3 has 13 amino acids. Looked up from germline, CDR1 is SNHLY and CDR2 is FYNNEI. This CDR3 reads CASRVTGLWGYTF. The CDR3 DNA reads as TGTGCCAGCAGGGTAACAGGGTTGTGGGGCTACACCTTC.

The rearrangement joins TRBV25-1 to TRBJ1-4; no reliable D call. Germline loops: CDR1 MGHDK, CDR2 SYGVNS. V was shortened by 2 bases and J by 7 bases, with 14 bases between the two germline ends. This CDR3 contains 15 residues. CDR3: CASSEGSGPSEKLFF. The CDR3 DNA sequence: TGTGCCAGCAGTGAAGGCTCCGGGCCTAGTGAAAAACTGTTTTTT.